The rows below give T cell receptor beta chains drawn from one sample of a study of T cell responses to AZD1222 COVID-19 vaccine. Measured with immunoSEQ multiplex PCR; TCRdb has only the in-frame clones, and not every one. The sample holds about 170,000 clones, over 85% seen once. The source material was peripheral blood, sampled on day 0 of AZD1222 vaccination. These receptors came from an adult in good health. The CDR3 runs from the conserved cysteine through the conserved F or W. Fields, in order: clone size, J gene, D gene, V gene, CDR3 DNA, CDR3 protein. D genes are given only for firm matches. Clone size, where shown, is once, few, many, or a class for clones that have expanded.

clone_size: .
j_call: TRBJ1-1
d_call: TRBD1
v_call: TRBV5-1
cdr3_nt: TGCGCCAGCAGCTTGACTGGGGACAGGATGAACACTGAAGCTTTCTTT
cdr3_aa: CASSLTGDRMNTEAFF

clone_size: .
j_call: TRBJ2-5
d_call: .
v_call: TRBV28
cdr3_nt: TGTGCCAGCAGTTTACGTGAGCAAGAGACCCAGTACTTC
cdr3_aa: CASSLREQETQYF

clone_size: .
j_call: TRBJ1-5
d_call: .
v_call: TRBV6-5
cdr3_nt: TGTGCCAGCAGCGCAGGGATTTGGCAGCCCCAGCATTTT
cdr3_aa: CASSAGIWQPQHF

clone_size: .
j_call: TRBJ2-3
d_call: .
v_call: TRBV6-2/TRBV6-3
cdr3_nt: TGTGCCAGCAGTTCCCCCAGGGGTCATACGCAGTATTTT
cdr3_aa: CASSSPRGHTQYF

clone_size: once
j_call: TRBJ1-5
d_call: .
v_call: TRBV3-1/TRBV3-2
cdr3_nt: TGTGCCAGCAGCCACGACAGGATGAGCAATCAGCCCCAGCATTTT
cdr3_aa: CASSHDRMSNQPQHF

clone_size: .
j_call: TRBJ2-1
d_call: .
v_call: TRBV13
cdr3_nt: TGTGCCAGCAGCTTAGGGGGGGCGACTAGAGGCCACAATGAGCAGTTCTTC
cdr3_aa: CASSLGGATRGHNEQFF

clone_size: .
j_call: TRBJ2-7
d_call: .
v_call: TRBV18
cdr3_nt: TGTGCCAGCTCAATGGACGGGCTCTACGAGCAGTACTTC
cdr3_aa: CASSMDGLYEQYF

clone_size: .
j_call: TRBJ2-1
d_call: TRBD2
v_call: TRBV19
cdr3_nt: TGTGCCAGTAGTGTCACGCCTAGCGGGCTATACAATGAGCAGTTCTTC
cdr3_aa: CASSVTPSGLYNEQFF

clone_size: .
j_call: TRBJ2-5
d_call: .
v_call: TRBV6-5
cdr3_nt: TGTGCCAGCAGTTACGGGGAGCAAGAGACCCAGTACTTC
cdr3_aa: CASSYGEQETQYF

clone_size: .
j_call: TRBJ1-4
d_call: .
v_call: TRBV6-5
cdr3_nt: TGTGCCAGCAGAGCCTATACAGGTTACAATGAAAAACTGTTTTTT
cdr3_aa: CASRAYTGYNEKLFF

clone_size: .
j_call: TRBJ1-6
d_call: .
v_call: TRBV7-9
cdr3_nt: TGTGCCAGCAGCTTGGATACCTATTCACCCCTCCACTTT
cdr3_aa: CASSLDTYSPLHF

clone_size: .
j_call: TRBJ1-2
d_call: .
v_call: TRBV5-1
cdr3_nt: TGCGCCAGCAGCTTGGAGGCCACGGACTATGGCTACACCTTC
cdr3_aa: CASSLEATDYGYTF

clone_size: .
j_call: TRBJ1-2
d_call: .
v_call: TRBV4-1
cdr3_nt: TGCGCCAGCAGCCAAGAGACAGATTGGGGCTATGGCTACACCTTC
cdr3_aa: CASSQETDWGYGYTF

clone_size: .
j_call: TRBJ2-7
d_call: TRBD2
v_call: TRBV7-2
cdr3_nt: TGTGCCAGCAGCCAGGGACTAGCGGGAGTGGACGAGCAGTACTTC
cdr3_aa: CASSQGLAGVDEQYF

clone_size: once
j_call: TRBJ2-7
d_call: .
v_call: TRBV12-3/TRBV12-4
cdr3_nt: TGTGCCAGCAGTTTGGGTTCCTCTGAGTACTTC
cdr3_aa: CASSLGSSEYF

clone_size: .
j_call: TRBJ2-7
d_call: TRBD2
v_call: TRBV30
cdr3_nt: TGTGCCTGGTCGTACGGGGGGGGCTCCTACGAGCAGTACTTC
cdr3_aa: CAWSYGGGSYEQYF

clone_size: .
j_call: TRBJ2-1
d_call: TRBD2
v_call: TRBV29-1
cdr3_nt: TGCAGCGTCGGACTAGCGGGAAGGCAGTTCTTC
cdr3_aa: CSVGLAGRQFF

clone_size: .
j_call: TRBJ2-3
d_call: TRBD1
v_call: TRBV5-1
cdr3_nt: TGCGCCAGCAGTCAACAGGGGAGCACAGATACGCAGTATTTT
cdr3_aa: CASSQQGSTDTQYF

clone_size: .
j_call: TRBJ2-2
d_call: TRBD2
v_call: TRBV2
cdr3_nt: TGTGCCAGCAGAGGACTAGCGGGAGGGCCCTGGGACACCGGGGAGCTGTTTTTT
cdr3_aa: CASRGLAGGPWDTGELFF

clone_size: .
j_call: TRBJ1-1
d_call: .
v_call: TRBV5-6
cdr3_nt: TGTGCCAGCAGCTTGGAAGGGACTGAAGCTTTCTTT
cdr3_aa: CASSLEGTEAFF

clone_size: .
j_call: TRBJ1-1
d_call: .
v_call: TRBV6-5
cdr3_nt: TGTGCCAGCAGTACCTCGGGGCGAACTGAAGCTTTCTTT
cdr3_aa: CASSTSGRTEAFF

clone_size: .
j_call: TRBJ2-5
d_call: .
v_call: TRBV12-3/TRBV12-4
cdr3_nt: TGTGCCAGCAGCCGGGGACATAGGGAGACCCAGTACTTC
cdr3_aa: CASSRGHRETQYF

clone_size: .
j_call: TRBJ1-6
d_call: .
v_call: TRBV5-1
cdr3_nt: TGCGCCAGCAGCTTGTCCGGGCGCGATAATTCACCCCTCCACTTT
cdr3_aa: CASSLSGRDNSPLHF

clone_size: .
j_call: TRBJ2-7
d_call: .
v_call: TRBV21-1
cdr3_nt: TGTGCCAGCAGCAAAGGCCGCCCCGCCCGGAGGTACTACGAGCAGTACTTC
cdr3_aa: CASSKGRPARRYYEQYF

clone_size: few
j_call: TRBJ1-2
d_call: .
v_call: TRBV21-1
cdr3_nt: TGTGCCAGCAGCAAAACGTTTCCCGCCGCCTATGGCTACACCTTC
cdr3_aa: CASSKTFPAAYGYTF

clone_size: .
j_call: TRBJ1-5
d_call: .
v_call: TRBV9
cdr3_nt: TGTGCCAGCAGCGTCAGGGGATTGGAATATCAGCCCCAGCATTTT
cdr3_aa: CASSVRGLEYQPQHF

clone_size: .
j_call: TRBJ1-3
d_call: .
v_call: TRBV12-3/TRBV12-4
cdr3_nt: TGTGCCAGCAGCGCCACCGGAAACACCATATATTTT
cdr3_aa: CASSATGNTIYF

clone_size: .
j_call: TRBJ1-1
d_call: .
v_call: TRBV7-8
cdr3_nt: TGTGCCAGCAGCTCCACCTCGATTGGAGCTTTCTTT
cdr3_aa: CASSSTSIGAFF